This passage covers 21 T cell receptor beta chains from one sample sequenced in a study of blood T cell repertoires in COVID-19. Sequencing was performed with immunoSEQ multiplex PCR; in TCRdb, only in-frame clones are kept and a portion is missing. The sample has 350,000 to 450,000 clones; around nine tenths are singletons. Sequenced input: peripheral blood. Source of these receptors: a woman aged 40 to 49 with COVID-19, enrolled during active disease.

The V call is TRBV27, the J call TRBJ1-1; D might be TRBD1 (5 bases). Germline loops: CDR1 MNHEY, CDR2 SMNVEV (reference sequence). This CDR3 region has 17 residues. V was cut by 1 base and J by 1 base, with 16 bases left in between. The CDR3 sequence is CASSLFAGMGSNTEAFF. CDR3 in DNA: TGTGCCAGCAGTTTATTCGCAGGGATGGGGTCGAACACTGAAGCTTTCTTT.

This clone was detected a few times. The chain uses TRBV28 and TRBJ1-1, with TRBD1 identical over 7 bases. The CDR3 loop spans 14 amino acids. Germline-derived CDR1 and CDR2 are MDHEN and SYDVKM. V lost 7 bases, J lost 2 bases, and 7 bases stayed unmatched. The CDR3 reads CASISGTVNTEAFF. For the CDR3, the DNA is TGTGCCAGCATCTCAGGGACAGTCAACACTGAAGCTTTCTTT.

This sequence joins TRBV4-3 and TRBJ1-4, with D maybe TRBD1 (6 bases). This CDR3 is 15 amino acids long. V was clipped by 4 bases and J by 8 bases, with 17 bases between them. The germline V gene encodes CDR1 LGHNA and CDR2 YSLEER. CDR3 loop: CASSPTGGQEEKLFF. The DNA of the CDR3 is TGCGCCAGCAGCCCCACGGGGGGCCAGGAAGAAAAACTGTTTTTT.

The V and J genes are TRBV15 and TRBJ2-6, with 8 bases lining up with TRBD1. Germline V CDR1 and CDR2: LNHNV, YYDKDF (reference sequence). This CDR3 comprises 21 residues. Losses at the gene ends were 3 bases for V and 1 base for J; bases not matched to a gene: 17. CDR3: CATSSRGRTGSSTSGANVLTF. DNA for the CDR3: TGTGCCACCAGCAGTCGGGGCCGGACAGGGTCCTCAACATCTGGGGCCAACGTCCTGACTTTC.

The chain couples TRBV28 to TRBJ2-7; D not certain. Looked up from germline, CDR1 is MDHEN and CDR2 is SYDVKM. Trimming pared 2 bases from V and 0 bases from J, leaving 11 bases between. The CDR3 totals 15 residues. The CDR3 loop is CASSLEQTSSYEQYF. CDR3 DNA: TGTGCCAGCAGTTTAGAACAGACCAGCTCCTACGAGCAGTACTTC. The full variable domain, its missing parts supplied by reference TRBV28 and TRBJ2-7, is DVKVTQSSRYLVKRTGEKVFLECVQDMDHENMFWYRQDPGLGLRLIYFSYDVKMKEKGDIPEGYSVSREKKERFSLILESASTNQTSMYLCASSLEQTSSYEQYFGPGTRLTVT.

Of note for this clone: At the DNA level, this CDR3 is encoded by other sequences in the same sample as well. The DNA for the CDR3 is TGTGCCAGCAGCTTGACCGGGGGGACAGATACGCAGTATTTT. Translating gives CASSLTGGTDTQYF. This chain joins TRBV7-9 and TRBJ2-3; 7 bases are shared with TRBD2. This CDR3 is 14 amino acids long. Trimming cost V 3 bases and J 3 bases; bases outside gene matches: 3. Germline V gene sequence: CDR1 SEHNR, CDR2 FQNEAQ (reference sequence).

V usage is TRBV28 and J usage is TRBJ2-6; D possibly corresponds to TRBD2 (5 bases). Trimming cost V 5 bases and J 0 bases, with 20 bases left between them. There are 19 residues in the CDR3. The germline CDR1 and CDR2 sequences are MDHEN and SYDVKM. As DNA, the CDR3 is TGTGCCAGCAGTCCTTATGGAGTAAGACGGGGCTCTGGGGCCAACGTCCTGACTTTC. It is translated as CASSPYGVRRGSGANVLTF.

The rearrangement links TRBV28 to TRBJ1-2; maybe TRBD1 (6 bases). Germline CDR1 and CDR2: MDHEN and SYDVKM. The ends were cut back, 8 bases at V and 6 bases at J, with 19 bases in the middle. The CDR3 is made up of 14 amino acids. The chain's CDR3 is CASAQGRGTDGYTF. CDR3 in DNA: TGTGCCAGCGCCCAGGGGAGGGGAACGGATGGCTACACCTTC.

The rearrangement uses TRBV20-1 and TRBJ2-1, with D maybe TRBD2 (6 bases). In germline, CDR1 is DFQATT, CDR2 SNEGSKA (reference sequence). The CDR3 covers 10 residues. Here the CDR3 DNA reads TGCAGCGGGGGATACAATGAGCAGTTCTTC. It codes for CSGGYNEQFF.

The J gene is TRBJ1-3, the V gene TRBV7-9; weak D call: TRBD1 (5 bases). The length of the CDR3 is 16 residues. V lost 5 bases, J lost 0 bases, and 14 bases lay in between. Germline V lookup: CDR1 SEHNR, CDR2 FQNEAQ (reference sequence). The CDR3 sequence is CASSRGTSRSGNTIYF. Here the CDR3 DNA reads TGTGCCAGCAGCCGGGGGACGTCGCGCTCTGGAAACACCATATATTTT.

The V and J genes are TRBV9 and TRBJ1-1, with 10 positions matching TRBD1. Germline V gene data show CDR1 as SGDLS and CDR2 as YYNGEE. The CDR3 covers 17 residues. J lost 3 bases, V lost 0 bases, and 8 bases had no gene match. The DNA of the CDR3 is TGTGCCAGCAGCGTAGGACAGGGGGCTTTGTTTGACACTGAAGCTTTCTTT. Protein: CASSVGQGALFDTEAFF.

This chain connects TRBV30 to TRBJ2-7; 9 nucleotides line up with TRBD2. J lost 7 bases, V lost 0 bases, and 4 bases had no gene match. From germline, CDR1 is GTSNPN and CDR2 SVGIG (reference sequence). The length of the CDR3 is 13 residues. CDR3 protein: CAWSVTSGVEQYF. The CDR3 nucleotides are TGTGCCTGGAGTGTGACTAGCGGAGTAGAGCAGTACTTC.

The V call is TRBV25-1, the J call TRBJ1-2; TRBD1 matches 9 bases. J gave up 7 bases and V 1 base, and 7 bases lay outside the gene matches. This CDR3 spans 15 amino acids. Germline V gives CDR1 MGHDK, CDR2 SYGVNS. CDR3 sequence reads: CASSEWGDRDFGYTF. The CDR3 DNA follows: TGTGCCAGCAGTGAATGGGGGGACAGGGATTTTGGCTACACCTTC.

This chain joins TRBV6-1 and TRBJ1-1; no firm D call. The germline CDR1 and CDR2 sequences are MNHNS and SASEGT. V lost 1 base, J lost 0 bases, and 15 bases lay in between. CDR3 length: 17 residues. This CDR3 reads CASSEGGWGVMNTEAFF. In DNA, the CDR3 is TGTGCCAGCAGTGAAGGGGGATGGGGAGTCATGAACACTGAAGCTTTCTTT.

The chain is built from TRBV28 and TRBJ2-5; D is perhaps TRBD1 (6 bases). Trimming pared 7 bases from V and 5 bases from J, leaving 11 bases between. CDR1 is MDHEN, CDR2 SYDVKM, per germline. This CDR3 comprises 12 residues. As DNA, the CDR3 is TGTGCCAGCAACCGGGACAAGGAGACCCAGTACTTC. The encoded protein is CASNRDKETQYF.

The V and J genes are TRBV7-2 and TRBJ1-2; D gene ambiguous. Germline CDR1 SGHTA, CDR2 FQGNSA. V was shortened by 5 bases and J by 7 bases, with 11 bases between the two germline ends. The CDR3 is 12 amino acids. The CDR3 bases are TGTGCCAGCAGCCGAAAGGCGGGTGGCTACACCTTC. Amino acid sequence: CASSRKAGGYTF.

The chain joins TRBV9 to TRBJ1-1, with 8 bases fitting TRBD1. The V gene end was trimmed by 2 bases and the J gene end by 5 bases; junction bases not matched to a gene: 8. Germline CDR1 SGDLS, CDR2 YYNGEE. This CDR3 comprises 15 residues. Written as DNA, the CDR3 is TGTGCCAGCAGCGTCGACAGGGGTGGTAGGACTGAAGCTTTCTTT. This translates into CASSVDRGGRTEAFF. Variable domain in full (rest from reference TRBV9 and TRBJ1-1): DSGVTQTPKHLITATGQRVTLRCSPRSGDLSVYWYQQSLDQGLQFLIQYYNGEERAKGNILERFSAQQFPDLHSELNLSSLELGDSALYFCASSVDRGGRTEAFFGQGTRLTVV.

V is TRBV7-2 and J is TRBJ2-1; 11 bases match TRBD1. There are 16 residues in the CDR3. Germline values: CDR1 SGHTA, CDR2 FQGNSA. V shed 3 bases and J 7 bases; nucleotides not matched to a gene: 8. CDR3 in amino acids: CASSFLGQGVGNEQFF. Written as DNA, the CDR3 is TGTGCCAGCAGCTTCCTGGGACAGGGGGTTGGGAATGAGCAGTTCTTC.

V is TRBV7-9 and J is TRBJ2-3; 7 bases agree with TRBD1. Trimming cost V 4 bases and J 3 bases; bases outside gene matches: 4. Germline CDR1 SEHNR, CDR2 FQNEAQ (reference sequence). The CDR3 extends over 14 amino acids. The CDR3 loop reads CASSSRGWTDTQYF. CDR3 in DNA: TGTGCCAGCAGCTCCAGGGGGTGGACAGATACGCAGTATTTT.

This chain connects TRBV27 to TRBJ2-7; 8 nucleotides agree with TRBD2. Per the germline V gene, CDR1 is MNHEY and CDR2 is SMNVEV (reference sequence). Germline trimming cut 3 bases from V and 6 bases from J; bases unmatched to any gene: 4. The CDR3 covers 13 residues. The CDR3 sequence: CASSFSGGGEQYF. DNA for the CDR3: TGTGCCAGCAGTTTCTCGGGGGGGGGCGAGCAGTACTTC.

Note on this clone: Given a much more abundant clone one base away, this may be a read error. CDR3 residues: CASSLGSSYNSPLHF. The CDR3 DNA is TGTGCCAGCAGCTTGGGGAGCTCCTATAATTCACCCCTCCACTTT. The rearrangement joins TRBV5-5 to TRBJ1-6; no clear D. CDR3 length: 15 amino acids. V was cut by 0 bases and J by 0 bases, with 4 bases left in between. Looked up from germline, CDR1 is SGHKS and CDR2 is YYEKEE (reference sequence).